One sample yielded the 20 T cell receptor beta chains listed below, sequenced in a study of blood T cells in healthy people across ages. Alongside a J-beta primer mix, a sample-barcoded 5' primer served in a second PCR lasting about 7 to 11 cycles. Each CDR3 protein is one row after TCRdb ran MiXCR on the 5' RACE reads. The sample lists fewer than 2 million distinct CDR3 sequences; 39% were seen once. The sample consisted of blood. The receptors stem from a human donor in good health.

In its sample, this clonotype was seen many times. This sequence joins TRBV29-1 and TRBJ2-3; TRBD2 matches 7 bases. Germline V gives CDR1 SQVTM, CDR2 ANQGSEA. V lost 6 bases and J lost 0; bases outside the gene matches: 15. This CDR3 region has 17 residues. CDR3 sequence (DNA): TGCAGCGTCCCTCCTGGGACTACGGGCTCTAGCACAGATACGCAGTATTTT. Translation: CSVPPGTTGSSTDTQYF.

The genes are TRBV5-6 and TRBJ2-5; the D is unclear. The better agreement between TRBJ2-7 and the DNA end casts doubt on the J call. Looked up from germline, CDR1 is SGHDT and CDR2 is YYEEEE. This CDR3 comprises 13 residues. CDR3 in amino acids: CASSLRQPDEQYF. DNA of the CDR3: TGTGCCAGCAGCTTGAGGCAGCCAGACGAGCAGTACTTC.

J is TRBJ2-2 and V is TRBV20-1; TRBD1 aligns across 10 bases. Germline V gene sequence: CDR1 DFQATT, CDR2 SNEGSKA (reference sequence). The CDR3 spans 17 residues. After removal of 6 bases from V and 3 bases from J, the junction contained 13 bases not matched to a gene. CDR3 protein: CSASIRTGGHHTGELFF. CDR3 nucleotides: TGCAGTGCCAGCATAAGGACAGGGGGACATCACACCGGGGAGCTGTTTTTT.

This clonotype occurred once. The junction differs from germline at one of its ends, possibly a read error. V gene TRBV3-1 combines with J gene TRBJ2-6; D is unresolved. The CDR3 is 12 amino acids. Germline loops: CDR1 LGHDT, CDR2 YNNKEL (reference sequence). CDR3 in DNA: TGTGCCAGCAGTAGTGGGACCAACGTCCTGACTTTC. Protein: CASSSGTNVLTF.

The chain employs TRBV4-3 and TRBJ1-1; D gene uncertain. The CDR3 runs to 16 residues. The V and J ends lost 4 bases and 0 bases respectively, with 15 bases between them. CDR1 is LGHNA, CDR2 YSLEER, per germline. The CDR3 nucleotides are TGCGCCAGCAGCCCCAAACTAGGGTTAATGAACACTGAAGCTTTCTTT. Translating gives CASSPKLGLMNTEAFF.

Concerning this clonotype: A clone one base away is much larger, so this may be a read error. This chain joins TRBV5-6 and TRBJ2-1; 9 nucleotides agree with TRBD2. Per the germline V gene, CDR1 is SGHDT and CDR2 is YYEEEE. This CDR3 has 15 residues. CDR3 loop: CVSSLLAGVHNEQFF. The CDR3 coding sequence is TGTGTCAGCAGCTTGTTAGCGGGGGTCCACAATGAGCAGTTCTTC.

DNA of the CDR3: TGTGCCAGCAGCTTAGCCACCCTCCCCGGGACAGTACCCGCAGATACGCAGTATTTT. Translation gives CASSLATLPGTVPADTQYF. The chain links TRBV11-2 to TRBJ2-3; TRBD1 matches 7 bases. Germline-derived CDR1 and CDR2 are SGHAT and FQNNGV. With V trimmed by 1 base and J by 4 bases, 17 bases remained unmatched. This CDR3 is 19 amino acids long.

In this sample, this clonotype turned up many times. This sequence joins TRBV12-3 or TRBV12-4 and TRBJ2-3, with D possibly matching TRBD2 (6 bases). The V end lost 8 bases, the J end lost 4 bases, and 7 bases lay between the germline ends. The CDR3 runs 11 residues. The CDR3 spells CASRRADTQYF. The CDR3 DNA follows: TGTGCCAGCCGGAGGGCAGATACGCAGTATTTT.

This chain joins TRBV9 and TRBJ2-1, with 9 positions matching TRBD1. CDR1 and CDR2 from the germline V gene are SGDLS and YYNGEE. The CDR3 totals 16 residues. V dropped 0 bases and J dropped 3; count of bases not matched to a gene: 4. In DNA, the CDR3 is TGTGCCAGCAGCGTAGCCGGGACAGGGTTCTACAATGAGCAGTTCTTC. Protein: CASSVAGTGFYNEQFF.

The chain carries TRBV13 and TRBJ1-1; D might be TRBD1 (5 bases). CDR1 and CDR2 (germline): PRHDT, FYEKMQ (reference sequence). V lost 5 bases, J lost 0 bases, and 22 bases lay in between. The CDR3 runs 18 residues. The DNA for the CDR3 is TGTGCCAGCAGCCCGCCCAAGGAGGGGAGGGTTTTGAACACTGAAGCTTTCTTT. Protein sequence: CASSPPKEGRVLNTEAFF.

This chain uses TRBV4-1 with TRBJ2-7; 12 nucleotides agree with TRBD1. V dropped 3 bases and J dropped 5; count of bases not matched to a gene: 5. The CDR3 loop spans 15 amino acids. Per the germline V gene, CDR1 is MGHRA and CDR2 is YSYEKL. CDR3 in DNA: TGCGCCAGCAGCCAGGAAGGGACAGGGGGCGACGAGCAGTACTTC. This codes for CASSQEGTGGDEQYF.

This clonotype showed up just once. Just one base apart from a much larger clone, this may be a read error. The chain joins TRBV7-9 to TRBJ2-5; TRBD2 matches at 9 bases. Trimming removed 5 bases from V and 5 bases from J; junction bases left unmatched: 3. From germline, CDR1 is SEHNR and CDR2 FQNEAQ (reference sequence). CDR3 length: 13 amino acids. CDR3 sequence reads: CASSALAGETQYF. As DNA, the CDR3 is TGTGCCAGCAGCGCCCTAGCGGGGGAGACCCAGTACTTC.

This clonotype was seen a few times. The rearrangement uses TRBV6-6 and TRBJ1-5; D may be TRBD1 (6 bases). CDR1 and CDR2 (germline): MNHNY, SVGAGI (reference sequence). Trimming left V 6 bases short and J 4 bases short, with 13 bases between. The CDR3 totals 14 residues. CDR3 in DNA: TGTGCCAGCAGGCCCCGACAGGCAAATCAGCCCCAGCATTTT. Translated: CASRPRQANQPQHF.

This clonotype was detected ten times or more. The rearrangement uses TRBV5-1 and TRBJ2-3, with 15 bases identical to TRBD2. The CDR3 runs 16 residues. Losses at the gene ends were 3 bases for V and 4 bases for J; bases not matched to a gene: 3. Germline CDR1 is SGHRS and CDR2 is YFSETQ. The CDR3 DNA sequence: TGCGCCAGCAGCTCCGGGACTAGCGGGGGGTCAGATACGCAGTATTTT. This codes for CASSSGTSGGSDTQYF.

This clonotype has just a few counts. The chain links TRBV20-1 to TRBJ1-2; 7 bases agree with TRBD1. The CDR3 is made up of 13 amino acids. Looked up from germline, CDR1 is DFQATT and CDR2 is SNEGSKA (reference sequence). V trimming: 6 bases; J trimming: 6 bases; junction bases outside the gene matches: 10. This CDR3 is CSAYGGRGNGYTF. The CDR3 nucleotides read TGCAGTGCCTACGGGGGCAGGGGGAATGGCTACACCTTC.

The chain couples TRBV5-1 to TRBJ1-2, with 10 nucleotides matching TRBD1. The germline gives CDR1 SGHRS, CDR2 YFSETQ. With V trimmed by 0 bases and J by 8 bases, 7 bases remained unmatched. The length of the CDR3 is 15 residues. CDR3 residues: CASSLAGTGEEGYTF. Written as DNA, the CDR3 is TGCGCCAGCAGCTTGGCCGGGACAGGGGAAGAAGGCTACACCTTC.

J is TRBJ2-7 and V is TRBV20-1; D is uncertain. CDR1 is DFQATT and CDR2 is SNEGSKA in the germline V gene (reference sequence). V was cut by 3 bases and J by 0 bases, with 9 bases left in between. The CDR3 extends over 13 amino acids. The CDR3: CSARTSRSYEQYF. For the CDR3, the DNA is TGCAGTGCTAGGACCTCCCGCTCCTACGAGCAGTACTTC.

This clonotype came up once. CDR3 sequence (DNA): TGCAGTGCTAGAGGGGTAGGGGCCCAAGAGACCCAGTACTTC. Translating it yields CSARGVGAQETQYF. This chain connects TRBV20-1 to TRBJ2-5; a possible D gene is TRBD1 (5 bases). The CDR3 loop spans 14 amino acids. Germline V gives CDR1 DFQATT, CDR2 SNEGSKA (reference sequence). Trimming cost V 1 base and J 1 base, with 10 bases left between them.

There are a few counts of this clonotype. The J gene is TRBJ2-1, the V gene TRBV6-2 or TRBV6-3; 9 bases agree with TRBD1. J was trimmed by 7 bases and V by 4 bases; bases with no gene match: 14. From germline, CDR1 is MNHEY and CDR2 SVGEGT. The CDR3 spans 17 residues. The chain's CDR3 is CASSLARWTGALNEQFF. The CDR3 bases are TGTGCCAGCAGTTTGGCCCGATGGACAGGGGCTTTGAATGAGCAGTTCTTC.

The genes are TRBV7-3 and TRBJ2-7; perhaps TRBD1 as D (6 bases). The V gene's germline CDR1 is SGHTA and CDR2 FQGTGA. V lost 5 bases, J lost 2 bases, and 13 bases lay in between. The CDR3 is made up of 14 amino acids. The CDR3 DNA reads as TGTGCCAGCAGCCCCCAACAGGGACCCTACGAGCAGTACTTC. Its translation is CASSPQQGPYEQYF.